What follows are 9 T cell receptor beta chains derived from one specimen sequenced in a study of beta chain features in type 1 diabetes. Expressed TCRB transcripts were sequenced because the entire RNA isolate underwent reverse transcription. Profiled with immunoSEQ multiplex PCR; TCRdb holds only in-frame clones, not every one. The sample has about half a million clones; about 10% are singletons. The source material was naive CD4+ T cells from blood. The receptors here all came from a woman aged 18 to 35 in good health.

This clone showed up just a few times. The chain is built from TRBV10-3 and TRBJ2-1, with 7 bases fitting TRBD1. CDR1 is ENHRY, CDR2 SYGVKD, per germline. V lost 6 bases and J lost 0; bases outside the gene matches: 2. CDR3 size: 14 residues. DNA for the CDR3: TGTGCCATCAGCAGGGGGAACTCCTACAATGAGCAGTTCTTC. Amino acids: CAISRGNSYNEQFF.

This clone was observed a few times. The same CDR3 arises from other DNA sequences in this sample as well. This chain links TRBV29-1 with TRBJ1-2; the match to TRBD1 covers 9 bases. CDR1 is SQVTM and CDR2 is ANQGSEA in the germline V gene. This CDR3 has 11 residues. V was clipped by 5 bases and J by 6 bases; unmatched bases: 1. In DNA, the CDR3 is TGCAGCGTTTGGACAGGGGATGGCTACACCTTC. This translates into CSVWTGDGYTF. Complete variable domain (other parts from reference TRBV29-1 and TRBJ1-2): SAVISQKPSRDICQRGTSLTIQCQVDSQVTMMFWYRQQPGQSLTLIATANQGSEATYESGFVIDKFPISRPNLTFSTLTVSNMSPEDSSIYLCSVWTGDGYTFGSGTRLTVV.

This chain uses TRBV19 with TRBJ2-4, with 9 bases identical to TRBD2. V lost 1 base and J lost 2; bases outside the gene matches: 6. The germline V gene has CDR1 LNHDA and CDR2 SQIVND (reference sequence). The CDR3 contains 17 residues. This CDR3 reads CASSIGLAGGTKNIQYF. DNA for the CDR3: TGTGCCAGTAGTATAGGGTTGGCGGGAGGGACCAAAAACATTCAGTACTTC.

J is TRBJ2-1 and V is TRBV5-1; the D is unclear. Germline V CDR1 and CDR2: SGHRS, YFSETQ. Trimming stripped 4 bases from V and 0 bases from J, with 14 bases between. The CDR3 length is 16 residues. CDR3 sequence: CASSPLGKSSYNEQFF. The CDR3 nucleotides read TGCGCCAGCAGCCCTTTGGGGAAAAGCTCCTACAATGAGCAGTTCTTC.

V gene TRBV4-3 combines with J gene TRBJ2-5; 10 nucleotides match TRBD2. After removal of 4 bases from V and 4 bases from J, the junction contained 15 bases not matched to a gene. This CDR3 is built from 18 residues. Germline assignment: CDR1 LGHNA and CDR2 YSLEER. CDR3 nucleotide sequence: TGCGCCAGCAGCCGGGTACTAGCGGGGCCCGGGGGGGGAGAGACCCAGTACTTC. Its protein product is CASSRVLAGPGGGETQYF.

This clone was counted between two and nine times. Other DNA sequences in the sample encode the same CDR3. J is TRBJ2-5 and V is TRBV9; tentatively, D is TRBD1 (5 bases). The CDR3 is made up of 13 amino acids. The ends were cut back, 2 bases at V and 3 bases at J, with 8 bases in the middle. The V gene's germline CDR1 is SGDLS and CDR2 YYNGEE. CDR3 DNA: TGTGCCAGCAGCGTTGACAGAAAAGAGACCCAGTACTTC. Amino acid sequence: CASSVDRKETQYF.

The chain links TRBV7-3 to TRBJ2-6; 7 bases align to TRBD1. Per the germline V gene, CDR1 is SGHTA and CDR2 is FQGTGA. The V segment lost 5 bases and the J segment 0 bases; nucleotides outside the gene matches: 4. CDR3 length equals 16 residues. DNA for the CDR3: TGTGCCAGCAGCCGGGGACAGCCCTCTGGGGCCAACGTCCTGACTTTC. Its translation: CASSRGQPSGANVLTF.

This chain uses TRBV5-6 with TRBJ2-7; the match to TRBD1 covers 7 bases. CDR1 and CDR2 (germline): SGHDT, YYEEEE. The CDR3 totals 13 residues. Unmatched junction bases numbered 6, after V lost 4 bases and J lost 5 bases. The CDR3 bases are TGTGCCAGCAGCCTGGGCCAGGGGGACGAGCAGTACGTC. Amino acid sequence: CASSLGQGDEQYV.

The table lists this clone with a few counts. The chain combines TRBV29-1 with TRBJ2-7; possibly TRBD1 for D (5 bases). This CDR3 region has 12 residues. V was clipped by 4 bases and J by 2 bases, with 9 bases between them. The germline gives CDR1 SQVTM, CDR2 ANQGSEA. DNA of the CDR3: TGCAGCGTTGCTACAGGCCCCTACGAGCAGTACTTC. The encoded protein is CSVATGPYEQYF.